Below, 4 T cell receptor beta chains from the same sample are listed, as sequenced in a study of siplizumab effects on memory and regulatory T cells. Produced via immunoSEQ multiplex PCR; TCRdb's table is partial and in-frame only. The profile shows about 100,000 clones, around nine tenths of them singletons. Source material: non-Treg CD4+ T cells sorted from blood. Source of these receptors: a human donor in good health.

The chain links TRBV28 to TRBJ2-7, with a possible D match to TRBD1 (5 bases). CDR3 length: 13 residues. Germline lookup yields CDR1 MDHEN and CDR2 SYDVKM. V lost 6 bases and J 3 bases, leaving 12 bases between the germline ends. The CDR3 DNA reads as TGTGCCAGCAGCGGAGACAGCCGCTACGAGCAGTACTTC. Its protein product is CASSGDSRYEQYF.

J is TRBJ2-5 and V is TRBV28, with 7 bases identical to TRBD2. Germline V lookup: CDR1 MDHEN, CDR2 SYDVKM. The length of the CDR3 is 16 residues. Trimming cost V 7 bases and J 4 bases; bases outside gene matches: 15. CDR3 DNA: TGTGCCAGCAAGGCGGGAGTAGGCGGATGGGGAGAGACCCAGTACTTC. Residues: CASKAGVGGWGETQYF. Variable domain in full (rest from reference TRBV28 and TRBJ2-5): DVKVTQSSRYLVKRTGEKVFLECVQDMDHENMFWYRQDPGLGLRLIYFSYDVKMKEKGDIPEGYSVSREKKERFSLILESASTNQTSMYLCASKAGVGGWGETQYFGPGTRLLVL.

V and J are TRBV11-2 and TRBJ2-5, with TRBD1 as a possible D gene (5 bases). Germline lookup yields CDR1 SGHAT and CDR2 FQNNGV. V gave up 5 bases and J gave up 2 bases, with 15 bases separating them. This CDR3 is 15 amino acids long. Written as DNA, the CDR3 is TGTGCCAGCAGCCCCAACGCCCCAGGGCAAGAGACCCAGTACTTC. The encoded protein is CASSPNAPGQETQYF.

CDR3 coding DNA: TGTGCCAGTAGTATAGACGCTGGCGGTCACAGGGAGGAGACCCAGTACTTC. Amino acid sequence: CASSIDAGGHREETQYF. The chain has TRBV19 and TRBJ2-5; D possibly corresponds to TRBD1 (6 bases). CDR1 and CDR2 (germline): LNHDA, SQIVND (reference sequence). The germline V and J ends were trimmed by 0 bases and 5 bases, with 19 bases remaining between them. This CDR3 spans 17 amino acids. Full variable domain (outside the CDR3, taken from reference TRBV19 and TRBJ2-5): DGGITQSPKYLFRKEGQNVTLSCEQNLNHDAMYWYRQDPGQGLRLIYYSQIVNDFQKGDIAEGYSVSREKKESFPLTVTSAQKNPTAFYLCASSIDAGGHREETQYFGPGTRLLVL.